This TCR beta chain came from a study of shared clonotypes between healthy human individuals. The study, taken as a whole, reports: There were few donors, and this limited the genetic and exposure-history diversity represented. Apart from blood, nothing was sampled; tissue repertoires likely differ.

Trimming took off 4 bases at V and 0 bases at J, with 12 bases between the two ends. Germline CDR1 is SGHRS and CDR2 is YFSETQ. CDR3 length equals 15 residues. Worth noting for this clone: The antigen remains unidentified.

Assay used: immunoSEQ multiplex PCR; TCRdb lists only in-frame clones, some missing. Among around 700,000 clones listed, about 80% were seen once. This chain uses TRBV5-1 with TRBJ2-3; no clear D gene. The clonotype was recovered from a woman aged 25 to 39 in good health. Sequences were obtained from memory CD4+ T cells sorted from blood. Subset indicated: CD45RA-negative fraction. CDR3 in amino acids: CASSTRRGSTDTQYF. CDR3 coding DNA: TGCGCCAGCAGCACACGGAGAGGTAGCACAGATACGCAGTATTTT.